Below are 13 T cell receptor beta chains sequenced from a single sample in a study of CD8+ T cells in alopecia areata. This sample's treatment: oral pan-JAK inhibitor, 5-10 mg twice daily. Following RNA extraction, reverse transcription yielded cDNA that acted as the sequencing template. Using immunoSEQ multiplex PCR, the repertoire was profiled, and TCRdb retains in-frame clones only, with some absent. This table holds roughly 220,000 clones, roughly two fifths found once. Sequences were derived from CD4+ T cells sorted from blood, sampled at roughly week 30, from a patient treated with tofacitinib. These receptors were collected from a human donor with alopecia areata.

The rearrangement uses TRBV19 and TRBJ1-5; TRBD1 aligns across 8 bases. Trimming took 3 bases from V and 4 from J; bases not matched to a gene: 8. In germline, CDR1 is LNHDA, CDR2 SQIVND (reference sequence). This CDR3 spans 16 amino acids. CDR3 sequence: CASSISIGQGNQPQHF. The DNA of the CDR3 is TGTGCCAGTAGTATCTCCATCGGACAGGGTAATCAGCCCCAGCATTTT.

This clone was detected only a few times. This chain joins TRBV30 and TRBJ2-1; weak D call: TRBD2 (5 bases). V gave up 5 bases and J gave up 13 bases, with 18 bases separating them. The V gene's germline CDR1 is GTSNPN and CDR2 SVGIG (reference sequence). CDR3 length: 12 residues. The chain's CDR3 is CAWANVGEPQFF. The CDR3 DNA reads TGTGCCTGGGCAAACGTGGGAGAACCACAGTTCTTC.

This clone came up many times. The J gene is TRBJ2-7, the V gene TRBV7-9, with a weak D call TRBD2 (5 bases). CDR1 and CDR2 from the germline V gene are SEHNR and FQNEAQ (reference sequence). CDR3 size: 15 residues. Trimming pared 1 base from V and 1 base from J, leaving 11 bases between. The DNA for the CDR3 is TGTGCCAGCAGCTTAGTCCGGGATGCATCCTACGAGCAGTACTTC. Its translation is CASSLVRDASYEQYF.

The chain is built from TRBV4-1 and TRBJ2-1, with D possibly TRBD2 on 6 matching bases. CDR3 length equals 17 residues. Germline loops: CDR1 MGHRA, CDR2 YSYEKL. V was pared by 1 base and J by 5 bases, with 18 bases between. The CDR3: CASSQGTREKRNNEQFF. The DNA for the CDR3 is TGCGCCAGCAGCCAAGGGACCCGGGAGAAGAGGAACAATGAGCAGTTCTTC.

The chain carries TRBV14 and TRBJ1-3; the D is unclear. The CDR3 covers 13 residues. Germline CDR1 is SGHDN and CDR2 is FVKESK. V was clipped by 1 base and J by 9 bases, with 10 bases between them. CDR3 region: CASSQVLSGTIYF. CDR3 in DNA: TGTGCCAGCAGCCAAGTTCTGTCGGGCACCATATATTTT.

This clone was detected many times. The rearrangement joins TRBV9 to TRBJ2-2; D may be TRBD2 (6 bases). Per germline, CDR1 SGDLS and CDR2 YYNGEE. With 0 bases removed from V and 6 bases from J, the gap between germline ends came to 15 bases. The CDR3 runs 16 residues. The CDR3 DNA follows: TGTGCCAGCAGCGTAGTCCCGGGCAGGGAGGCCGGGGAGCTGTTTTTT. This sequence encodes CASSVVPGREAGELFF.

This clone was recorded a few times. The CDR3 bases are TGTGCCAGCAGCAAGTTATTGAACACTGAAGCTTTCTTT. Protein product: CASSKLLNTEAFF. V gene TRBV6-5 combines with J gene TRBJ1-1, with D unclear. Trimming removed 6 bases from V and 0 bases from J, with 8 bases in between. This CDR3 is built from 13 residues. CDR1 MNHEY and CDR2 SVGAGI come from the germline V gene.

The gene calls are TRBV7-3 and TRBJ1-1; perhaps TRBD1 as D (5 bases). The CDR3 spans 14 residues. Germline V gene data show CDR1 as SGHTA and CDR2 as FQGTGA. V gave up 5 bases and J gave up 1 base, with 11 bases separating them. CDR3 amino acids: CASSKTTENTEAFF. The CDR3 nucleotides read TGTGCCAGCAGCAAAACGACAGAGAACACTGAAGCTTTCTTT.

This sequence joins TRBV7-9 and TRBJ2-3; unclear D gene. The CDR3 sequence is 14 residues long. Trimming took 6 bases from V and 6 from J, leaving 16 bases between them. Looked up from germline, CDR1 is SEHNR and CDR2 is FQNEAQ (reference sequence). CDR3 sequence: CASSPPGAPDTQYF. The CDR3 DNA follows: TGTGCCAGCAGTCCCCCCGGAGCACCCGATACGCAGTATTTT. The full variable domain, its missing parts supplied by reference TRBV7-9 and TRBJ2-3, is DTGVSQNPRHKITKRGQNVTFRCDPISEHNRLYWYRQTLGQGPEFLTYFQNEAQLEKSRLLSDRFSAERPKGSFSTLEIQRTEQGDSAMYLCASSPPGAPDTQYFGPGTRLTVL.

This chain links TRBV27 with TRBJ2-1, with 9 bases identical to TRBD2. After removal of 6 bases from V and 8 bases from J, the junction contained 8 bases not matched to a gene. The CDR3 contains 14 residues. Germline V CDR1 and CDR2: MNHEY, SMNVEV (reference sequence). The CDR3 sequence: CASRRREGRDEQFF. In nucleotides, the CDR3 is TGTGCCAGCAGAAGGCGGGAGGGCCGGGATGAGCAGTTCTTC.

This clone was seen only a few times. The chain links TRBV5-6 to TRBJ1-3; no firm D call. V was clipped by 1 base and J by 6 bases, with 8 bases between them. The CDR3 totals 13 residues. Germline V lookup: CDR1 SGHDT, CDR2 YYEEEE. The CDR3: CASSLLGLNTIYF. In nucleotides, the CDR3 is TGTGCCAGCAGCTTGCTCGGATTAAACACCATATATTTT.

The V gene is TRBV30, the J gene TRBJ1-4; D unclear. The CDR3 runs to 13 residues. The germline gives CDR1 GTSNPN, CDR2 SVGIG (reference sequence). Trimming took 4 bases from V and 6 from J, leaving 12 bases between them. Here the CDR3 DNA reads TGTGCCTGGACCCGCCAAGCCCATGAAAAACTGTTTTTT. This gives the protein CAWTRQAHEKLFF. Looking up the rest from reference TRBV30 and TRBJ1-4 gives the full variable domain: SQTIHQWPATLVQPVGSPLSLECTVEGTSNPNLYWYRQAAGRGLQLLFYSVGIGQISSEVPQNLSASRPQDRQFILSSKKLLLSDSGFYLCAWTRQAHEKLFFGSGTQLSVL.

The DNA of the CDR3 is TGCGCCAGCAGCTTGGGATCCGGTGGGGATGGCTACACCTTC. Amino acids: CASSLGSGGDGYTF. The genes are TRBV5-1 and TRBJ1-2; no firm D call. Trimming left V 0 bases short and J 6 bases short, with 12 bases between. This CDR3 region has 14 residues. Germline V CDR1 and CDR2: SGHRS, YFSETQ.